Below are 21 T cell receptor beta chains sequenced from a single sample in a study of cytomegalovirus exposure and HLA in healthy donors. Amplification used 60 Vbeta primers and 13 Jbeta primers. Clones were sequenced by immunoSEQ multiplex PCR, and TCRdb holds only the in-frame ones, with some missing. The table has some 140,000 clones, roughly four fifths seen once. Sequencing was carried out using PBMCs. The receptors come from a female donor in good health and CMV-seropositive.

J is TRBJ2-2 and V is TRBV19; the match to TRBD2 covers 9 bases. CDR1 is LNHDA, CDR2 SQIVND, per germline (reference sequence). This CDR3 has 18 amino acids. V dropped 1 base and J dropped 4; count of bases not matched to a gene: 10. DNA of the CDR3: TGTGCCAGTAGTATAGGGGGGACTAGCCGCAGACTCACCGGGGAGCTGTTTTTT. This translates into CASSIGGTSRRLTGELFF.

This clone turned up a few times. Other DNA variants within this sample encode the same CDR3. The rearrangement joins TRBV5-1 to TRBJ2-6, with D possibly TRBD2 on 5 matching bases. The CDR3 extends over 16 amino acids. CDR1 is SGHRS, CDR2 YFSETQ, per germline. V was clipped by 4 bases and J by 0 bases, with 11 bases between them. CDR3 DNA sequence: TGCGCCAGCAGCGAGGGATTGTCCTCTGGGGCCAACGTCCTGACTTTC. It specifies CASSEGLSSGANVLTF.

The rearrangement links TRBV6-5 to TRBJ1-1; 9 nucleotides align to TRBD1. This CDR3 has 16 amino acids. The junction had 7 bases not matched to a gene; V was cut back by 2 bases and J by 3 bases. CDR1 and CDR2 from the germline V gene are MNHEY and SVGAGI. As DNA, the CDR3 is TGTGCCAGCAGTTACCGGAGGACAGGGGCCTACACTGAAGCTTTCTTT. This translates into CASSYRRTGAYTEAFF.

This clone was counted only a few times. J is TRBJ2-7 and V is TRBV10-3; TRBD1 matches at 7 bases. The CDR3 covers 12 residues. CDR1 is ENHRY, CDR2 SYGVKD, per germline. Unmatched junction bases numbered 9, after V lost 10 bases and J lost 6 bases. CDR3 DNA: TGTGCCAGCAGGGACAGCGGAGGCGAGCAGTACTTC. This translates into CASRDSGGEQYF.

The V gene is TRBV5-1, the J gene TRBJ1-1; no clear D. Germline V gene lookup returns CDR1 SGHRS and CDR2 YFSETQ. The V and J ends lost 1 base and 0 bases respectively, with 13 bases between them. This CDR3 comprises 16 residues. This CDR3 is CASSLNPGKMNTEAFF. CDR3 coding DNA: TGCGCCAGCAGCTTGAACCCAGGAAAAATGAACACTGAAGCTTTCTTT.

This clone was counted only a few times. This rearrangement joins TRBV11-2 to TRBJ2-5; D not certain. V was shortened by 3 bases and J by 7 bases, with 6 bases between the two germline ends. This CDR3 has 11 residues. CDR1 and CDR2 (germline): SGHAT, FQNNGV. The CDR3 sequence: CASSFGGTQYF. Written as DNA, the CDR3 is TGTGCCAGCAGCTTCGGTGGGACCCAGTACTTC.

The rearrangement joins TRBV7-3 to TRBJ1-1; TRBD1 matches at 7 bases. This CDR3 is built from 13 residues. Losses at the gene ends were 8 bases for V and 3 bases for J; bases not matched to a gene: 6. In germline, CDR1 is SGHTA, CDR2 FQGTGA. DNA of the CDR3: TGTGCCAGCGCAACAGGGGCGGACACTGAAGCTTTCTTT. It encodes CASATGADTEAFF. The whole variable domain, remainder taken from reference TRBV7-3 and TRBJ1-1, is GAGVSQTPSNKVTEKGKYVELRCDPISGHTALYWYRQSLGQGPEFLIYFQGTGAADDSGLPNDRFFAVRPEGSVSTLKIQRTERGDSAVYLCASATGADTEAFFGQGTRLTVV.

The chain combines TRBV7-2 with TRBJ1-6; 11 nucleotides align to TRBD1. V lost 3 bases and J lost 8; bases outside the gene matches: 6. CDR1 is SGHTA, CDR2 FQGNSA, per germline. The CDR3 contains 16 residues. The CDR3 protein is CASSFLGQGAHSPLHF. The CDR3 coding sequence is TGTGCCAGCAGCTTCCTCGGACAGGGGGCGCATTCACCCCTCCACTTT.

The J gene is TRBJ1-1, the V gene TRBV6-1, with D unclear. The CDR3 has 13 amino acids. The ends were cut back, 6 bases at V and 1 base at J, with 9 bases in the middle. Germline V lookup: CDR1 MNHNS, CDR2 SASEGT. CDR3 in amino acids: CASSPPRNTEAFF. The CDR3 nucleotides are TGTGCCAGCAGCCCCCCCCGGAACACTGAAGCTTTCTTT.

This clone has a handful of counts. The V call is TRBV2, the J call TRBJ2-1; D ambiguous. Trimming pared 6 bases from V and 6 bases from J, leaving 12 bases between. The CDR3 has 13 residues. The V gene's germline CDR1 is SNHLY and CDR2 FYNNEI. CDR3 in DNA: TGTGCCAGCAGAGATCGACAAACCAATGAGCAGTTCTTC. Its translation is CASRDRQTNEQFF.

J is TRBJ1-1 and V is TRBV5-1; 7 bases align to TRBD1. The CDR3 covers 16 residues. Germline lookup yields CDR1 SGHRS and CDR2 YFSETQ. V was pared by 4 bases and J by 0 bases, with 9 bases of the junction left unmatched. CDR3 DNA: TGCGCCAGCAGCCCAAAACCACAGGGGCTGAACACTGAAGCTTTCTTT. The encoded protein is CASSPKPQGLNTEAFF.

The chain has TRBV11-1 and TRBJ2-2; perhaps TRBD2 as D (6 bases). The CDR3 has 16 residues. Trimming removed 1 base from V and 4 bases from J, with 13 bases in between. Germline CDR1 and CDR2: SGHAT and FQDESV (reference sequence). The CDR3 region is CASSLDRGGSTGELFF. In nucleotides, the CDR3 is TGTGCCAGCAGCTTAGATCGTGGAGGGAGCACCGGGGAGCTGTTTTTT.

This chain links TRBV10-1 with TRBJ2-3; maybe TRBD2 (6 bases). Between the trimmed V and J ends, which lost 8 bases and 4 bases, there was a span of 10 bases. CDR3 length: 12 residues. CDR1 is WNHNN, CDR2 SYGVQD, per germline (reference sequence). The CDR3 loop reads CASGGSADTQYF. In nucleotides, the CDR3 is TGCGCCAGCGGGGGGAGCGCAGATACGCAGTATTTT.

CDR3 sequence reads: CASSQTSGGSTDTQYF. The CDR3 coding sequence is TGTGCCAGCAGCCAAACTAGCGGGGGGAGCACAGATACGCAGTATTTT. This chain uses TRBV4-2 with TRBJ2-3; TRBD2 matches at 12 bases. The CDR3 runs to 16 residues. V shed 2 bases, J shed 0 bases, and the junction held 0 bases outside the gene matches. Germline lookup yields CDR1 LGHNA and CDR2 YNFKEQ.

This clone came up a few times. The V gene is TRBV19, the J gene TRBJ2-7; tentatively, D is TRBD2 (6 bases). V shed 5 bases and J shed 3 bases, with 17 bases lying between them. The CDR3 totals 15 residues. CDR1 is LNHDA and CDR2 is SQIVND in the germline V gene (reference sequence). CDR3 amino acids: CASSAAGRDYYEQYF. DNA for the CDR3: TGTGCCAGTAGTGCGGCCGGGAGAGATTACTACGAGCAGTACTTC.

CDR3 protein: CASRLAGGISYEQYF. The CDR3 bases are TGTGCCAGCCGACTAGCGGGAGGAATCTCCTACGAGCAGTACTTC. The chain employs TRBV2 and TRBJ2-7; TRBD2 matches 13 bases. The germline CDR1 and CDR2 sequences are SNHLY and FYNNEI. Trimming cost V 8 bases and J 0 bases; bases outside gene matches: 4. The CDR3 contains 15 residues.

The chain couples TRBV7-8 to TRBJ2-7; 8 nucleotides line up with TRBD1. The trim removed 6 bases at V and 1 base at J, leaving 5 bases unmatched. The CDR3 runs to 14 residues. Germline V gives CDR1 SGHVS, CDR2 FQNEAQ. The CDR3 here is CASREGQESYEQYF. The CDR3 DNA reads as TGTGCCAGCAGGGAGGGACAGGAGTCCTACGAGCAGTACTTC.

The rearrangement links TRBV7-2 to TRBJ1-5; 7 bases fit TRBD1. Looked up from germline, CDR1 is SGHTA and CDR2 is FQGNSA. There are 16 residues in the CDR3. Unmatched junction bases numbered 9, after V lost 1 base and J lost 6 bases. In nucleotides, the CDR3 is TGTGCCAGCAGCTTAGGGGGGACAGAATACTTTCAGCCCCAGCATTTT. This codes for CASSLGGTEYFQPQHF.

The V and J genes are TRBV28 and TRBJ2-5; TRBD2 aligns across 8 bases. Germline values: CDR1 MDHEN, CDR2 SYDVKM. V dropped 8 bases and J dropped 5; count of bases not matched to a gene: 7. CDR3 length: 13 residues. The CDR3, as DNA: TGTGCCAGCTCCGGGACTAGTTTTGAGACCCAGTACTTC. The encoded protein is CASSGTSFETQYF.

The V gene is TRBV7-8, the J gene TRBJ2-3; D might be TRBD2 (7 bases). The CDR3 is made up of 15 amino acids. The V end was cut by 1 base, the J end by 5 bases, with 13 bases between. Germline V CDR1 and CDR2: SGHVS, FQNEAQ. CDR3 nucleotides: TGTGCCAGCAGCTTAGGAGGGGGGGGAGGAGATACGCAGTATTTT. This sequence encodes CASSLGGGGGDTQYF. Filled out from reference TRBV7-8 and TRBJ2-3, the complete variable domain reads GAGVSQSPRYKVAKRGQDVALRCDPISGHVSLFWYQQALGQGPEFLTYFQNEAQLDKSGLPSDRFFAERPEGSVSTLKIQRTQQEDSAVYLCASSLGGGGGDTQYFGPGTRLTVL.

V usage is TRBV7-9 and J usage is TRBJ1-1; TRBD1 aligns across 9 bases. The ends lost 4 bases at V and 7 bases at J; junction bases unmatched: 1. CDR1 is SEHNR and CDR2 is FQNEAQ in the germline V gene (reference sequence). The CDR3 contains 12 residues. The CDR3, as DNA: TGTGCCAGCAGCTCGGACAGGGGTGAAGCTTTCTTT. Its translation is CASSSDRGEAFF.